The clone carrying this T cell receptor beta chain was detected only a few times. This sample is part of a study of T-cell reconstitution after alpha-beta-depleted transplantation in children. Construction of the TCRbeta library involved unique molecular identifiers. One entry per CDR3 protein, called by TCRdb with MiXCR from the PCR reads. The data show roughly 570,000 distinct CDR3 sequences, with over 20% seen just once and about a third held by the top ten. This material consisted of PBMCs, taken before TCRalphabeta/CD19-depleted stem cell transplant. The clonotype was recovered from a boy in the first two years of life with Wiskott-Aldrich syndrome, due to receive a stem cell transplant.

For the CDR3, the DNA is TGTGCCAGCAGTTTATCGATCAGCGGCTCCTACGAGCAGTACTTC. Translating gives CASSLSISGSYEQYF. This chain joins TRBV27 and TRBJ2-7, with D perhaps matching TRBD2 (5 bases). The germline V gene encodes CDR1 MNHEY and CDR2 SMNVEV (reference sequence). V was trimmed by 0 bases and J by 0 bases, leaving 9 bases between them. The CDR3 is 15 amino acids.